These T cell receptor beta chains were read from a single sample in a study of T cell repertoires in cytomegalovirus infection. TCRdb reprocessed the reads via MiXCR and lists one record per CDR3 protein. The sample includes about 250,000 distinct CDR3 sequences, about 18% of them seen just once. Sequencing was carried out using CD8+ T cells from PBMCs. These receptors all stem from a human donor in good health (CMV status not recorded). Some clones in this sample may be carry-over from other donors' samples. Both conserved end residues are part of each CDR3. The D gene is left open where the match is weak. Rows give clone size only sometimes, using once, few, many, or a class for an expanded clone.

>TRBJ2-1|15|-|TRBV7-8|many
CASSPFADTYNEQFF
TGTGCCAGCAGCCCCTTTGCCGATACCTACAATGAGCAGTTCTTC
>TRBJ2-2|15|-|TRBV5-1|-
CASSLADQNTGELFF
TGCGCCAGCAGCTTGGCTGATCAAAACACCGGGGAGCTGTTTTTT
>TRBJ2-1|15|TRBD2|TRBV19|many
CASRLAGSSYNEQFF
TGTGCCAGCAGACTAGCGGGGAGCTCCTACAATGAGCAGTTCTTC
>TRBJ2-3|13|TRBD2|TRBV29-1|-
CSVEGLAYDTQYF
TGCAGCGTTGAGGGACTAGCATACGATACGCAGTATTTT
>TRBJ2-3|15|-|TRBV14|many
CASSHGSRGPDTQYF
TGTGCCAGCAGCCATGGCTCCCGAGGTCCAGATACGCAGTATTTT
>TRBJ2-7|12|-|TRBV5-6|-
CASRQSGAEQYF
TGTGCCAGCAGACAATCAGGGGCCGAGCAGTACTTC
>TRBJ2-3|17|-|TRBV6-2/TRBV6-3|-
CASSYLTWLYSTDTQYF
TGTGCCAGCAGTTACTTGACATGGCTGTATAGCACAGATACGCAGTATTTT
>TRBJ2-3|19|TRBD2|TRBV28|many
CASSFPAGGGGGSSNTQYF
TGTGCCAGCAGTTTCCCTGCGGGAGGTGGCGGGGGGTCTTCGAATACGCAGTATTTT
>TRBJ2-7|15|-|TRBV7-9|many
CASSSPTTTGFEQYF
TGTGCCAGCAGCTCCCCGACCACCACAGGCTTCGAGCAGTACTTC
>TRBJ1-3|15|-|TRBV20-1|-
CSANARGISGNTIYF
TGCAGTGCCAACGCCAGAGGAATCTCTGGAAACACCATATATTTT
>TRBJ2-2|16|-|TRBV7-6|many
CASSLNRNGTAGELFF
TGTGCCAGCAGCTTAAACAGGAACGGGACCGCCGGGGAGCTGTTTTTT
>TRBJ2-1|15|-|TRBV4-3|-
CASSQGEGPNNEQFF
TGCGCCAGCAGCCAAGGAGAGGGTCCGAACAATGAGCAGTTCTTC
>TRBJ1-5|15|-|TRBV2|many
CASRVGQLIDQPQHF
TGTGCCAGCAGGGTCGGGCAGCTTATTGATCAGCCCCAGCATTTT
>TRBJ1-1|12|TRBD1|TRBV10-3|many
CATGQGTTEAFF
TGTGCCACCGGACAGGGAACAACTGAAGCTTTCTTT
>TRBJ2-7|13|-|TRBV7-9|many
CASSFPQGYEQYF
TGTGCCAGCAGCTTCCCACAGGGATACGAGCAGTACTTC
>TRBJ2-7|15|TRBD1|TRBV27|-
CASSLSSGGHDEQYF
TGTGCCAGCAGTTTATCGTCAGGGGGACACGACGAGCAGTACTTC
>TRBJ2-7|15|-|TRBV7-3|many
CASSLNGGPFYEQYF
TGTGCCAGCAGCTTAAACGGGGGCCCGTTTTACGAGCAGTACTTC
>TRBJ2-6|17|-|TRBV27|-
CASSSKEFLSGANVLTF
TGTGCCAGCAGTTCCAAGGAGTTTCTATCAGGGGCCAACGTCCTGACTTTC
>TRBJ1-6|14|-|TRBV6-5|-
CASSYRSANSPLHF
TGTGCCAGCAGTTATCGGTCCGCAAATTCACCCCTCCACTTT
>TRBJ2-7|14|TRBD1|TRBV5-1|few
CASSGGQGTYEQYF
TGCGCCAGCAGCGGAGGACAGGGAACCTACGAGCAGTACTTC
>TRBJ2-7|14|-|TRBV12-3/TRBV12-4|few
CASSLGQAGYEQYF
TGTGCCAGCAGTTTGGGTCAGGCAGGCTACGAGCAGTACTTC
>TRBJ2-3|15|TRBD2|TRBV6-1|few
CASSPSGGFTDTQYF
TGTGCCAGCAGCCCTAGCGGGGGGTTCACAGATACGCAGTATTTT
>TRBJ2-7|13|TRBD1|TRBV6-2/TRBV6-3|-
CASNDRGIYEQYF
TGTGCCAGCAACGACAGGGGGATATACGAGCAGTACTTC
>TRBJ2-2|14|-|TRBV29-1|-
CSVNLPDSSGELFF
TGCAGCGTTAACCTGCCCGATAGTTCCGGGGAGCTGTTTTTT
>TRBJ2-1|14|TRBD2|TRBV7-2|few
CASKLAGGHNEQFF
TGTGCCAGCAAGCTAGCGGGGGGTCACAATGAGCAGTTCTTC
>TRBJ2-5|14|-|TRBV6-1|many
CASSEYRLQETQYF
TGTGCCAGCAGTGAATATCGGCTCCAAGAGACCCAGTACTTC
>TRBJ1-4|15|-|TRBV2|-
CASIEQQGTNEKLFF
TGTGCCAGCATTGAACAACAGGGCACTAATGAAAAACTGTTTTTT
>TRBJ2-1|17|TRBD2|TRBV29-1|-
CSAQGVSGGPPYNEQFF
TGCAGCGCCCAAGGGGTCAGCGGGGGGCCCCCCTACAATGAGCAGTTCTTC
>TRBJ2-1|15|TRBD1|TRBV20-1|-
CSARVRGQTYDEQFF
TGCAGTGCTAGGGTGAGGGGACAGACCTATGATGAGCAGTTCTTC
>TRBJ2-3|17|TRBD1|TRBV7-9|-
CASSALGDRENTDTQYF
TGTGCCAGCAGCGCACTAGGAGACAGGGAGAACACAGATACGCAGTATTTT
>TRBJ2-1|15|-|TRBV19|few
CASSTDSSSYNEQFF
TGTGCCAGTAGTACCGACAGCAGCTCCTACAATGAGCAGTTCTTC
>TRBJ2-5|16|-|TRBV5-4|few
CASSPRGRTAWETQYF
TGTGCCAGCAGCCCCCGGGGGAGAACCGCCTGGGAGACCCAGTACTTC
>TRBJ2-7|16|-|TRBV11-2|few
CASSLVGGGDVYEQYF
TGTGCCAGCAGCTTAGTAGGAGGGGGCGACGTATACGAGCAGTACTTC
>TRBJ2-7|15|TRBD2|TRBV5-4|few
CASSGTERGLYEQYF
TGTGCCAGCAGCGGTACGGAGCGGGGACTCTACGAGCAGTACTTC
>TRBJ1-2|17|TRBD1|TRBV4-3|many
CASSQEKAQGGIYGYTF
TGCGCCAGCAGCCAAGAGAAGGCGCAGGGGGGAATCTATGGCTACACCTTC
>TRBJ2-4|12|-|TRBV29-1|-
CSGGWTQNIQYF
TGCAGCGGCGGATGGACTCAAAACATTCAGTACTTC
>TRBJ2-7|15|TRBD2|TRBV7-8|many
CASSFIAGSSYEQYF
TGTGCCAGCAGCTTTATAGCGGGGAGCTCCTACGAGCAGTACTTC
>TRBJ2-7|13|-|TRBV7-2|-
CASSSPGELGQYF
TGTGCCAGCAGCTCCCCGGGGGAGCTAGGACAGTACTTC
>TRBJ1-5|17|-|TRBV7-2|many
CASSFGRGDGGNQPQHF
TGTGCCAGCAGCTTTGGCCGAGGGGACGGGGGCAATCAGCCCCAGCATTTT
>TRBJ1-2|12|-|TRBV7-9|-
CASRGQLYGYTF
TGTGCCAGCAGGGGCCAGCTCTATGGCTACACCTTC
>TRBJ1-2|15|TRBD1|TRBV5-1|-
CASRPPGQSSYGYTF
TGCGCCAGCAGACCCCCGGGACAGTCTTCCTATGGCTACACCTTC
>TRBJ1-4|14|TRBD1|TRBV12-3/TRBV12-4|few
CASSSGQGNEKLFF
TGTGCCAGCAGCTCGGGACAGGGTAATGAAAAACTGTTTTTT
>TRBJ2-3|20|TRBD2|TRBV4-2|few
CASSRRSATSGGGVTDTQYF
TGTGCCAGCAGCCGCCGATCGGCGACTAGCGGGGGGGGAGTGACAGATACGCAGTATTTT
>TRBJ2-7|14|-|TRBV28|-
CASSGGTVYYEQYF
TGTGCCAGCAGTGGGGGGACGGTCTACTACGAGCAGTACTTC
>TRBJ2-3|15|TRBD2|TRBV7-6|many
CASSSRAGGTDTQYF
TGTGCCAGCAGCTCTCGAGCGGGGGGGACAGATACGCAGTATTTT
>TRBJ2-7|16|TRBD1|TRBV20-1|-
CSASATDRVASYEQYF
TGCAGTGCTAGCGCCACAGACAGGGTAGCGTCCTACGAGCAGTACTTC
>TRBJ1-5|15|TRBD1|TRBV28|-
CASRQSTGFWQPQHF
TGTGCCAGCAGACAATCGACAGGGTTTTGGCAGCCCCAGCATTTT
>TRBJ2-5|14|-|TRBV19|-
CASRSRGPQETQYF
TGTGCCAGTAGGTCACGGGGGCCCCAAGAGACCCAGTACTTC